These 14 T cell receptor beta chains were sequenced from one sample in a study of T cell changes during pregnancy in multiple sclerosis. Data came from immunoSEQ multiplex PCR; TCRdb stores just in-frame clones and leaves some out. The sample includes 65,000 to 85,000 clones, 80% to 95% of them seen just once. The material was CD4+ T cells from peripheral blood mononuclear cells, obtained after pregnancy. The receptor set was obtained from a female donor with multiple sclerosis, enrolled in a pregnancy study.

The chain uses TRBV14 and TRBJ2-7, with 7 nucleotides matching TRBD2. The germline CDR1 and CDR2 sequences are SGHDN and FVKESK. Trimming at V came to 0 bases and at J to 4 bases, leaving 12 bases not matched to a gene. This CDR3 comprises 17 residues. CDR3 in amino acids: CASSQDLEGGPSYEQYF. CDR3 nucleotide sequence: TGTGCCAGCAGCCAAGATCTTGAGGGAGGGCCATCTTACGAGCAGTACTTC.

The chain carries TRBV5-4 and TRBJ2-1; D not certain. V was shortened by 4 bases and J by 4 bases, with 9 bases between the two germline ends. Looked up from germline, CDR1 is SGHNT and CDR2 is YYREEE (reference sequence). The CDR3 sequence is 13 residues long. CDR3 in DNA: TGTGCCAGCAGCATCATCCTATACAATGAGCAGTTCTTC. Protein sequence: CASSIILYNEQFF.

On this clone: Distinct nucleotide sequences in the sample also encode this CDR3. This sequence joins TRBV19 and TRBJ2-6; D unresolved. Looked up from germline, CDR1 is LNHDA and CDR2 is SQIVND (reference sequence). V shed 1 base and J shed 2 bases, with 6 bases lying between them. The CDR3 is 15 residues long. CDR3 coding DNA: TGTGCCAGTAGTATAGTCGGAGCTGGGGCCAACGTCCTGACTTTC. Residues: CASSIVGAGANVLTF.

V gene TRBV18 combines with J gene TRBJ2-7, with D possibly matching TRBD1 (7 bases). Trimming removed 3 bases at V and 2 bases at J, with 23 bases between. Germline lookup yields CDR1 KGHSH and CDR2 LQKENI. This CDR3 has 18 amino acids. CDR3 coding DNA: TGTGCCAGCTCACCGAGCTGGGGACAGACGGGGGCCGCCTACGAGCAGTACTTC. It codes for CASSPSWGQTGAAYEQYF.

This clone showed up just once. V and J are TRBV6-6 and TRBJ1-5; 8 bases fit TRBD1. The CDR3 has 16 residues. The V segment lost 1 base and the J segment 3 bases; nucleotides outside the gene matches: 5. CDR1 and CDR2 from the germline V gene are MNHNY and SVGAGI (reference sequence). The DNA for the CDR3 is TGTGCCAGCAGTTACTTGCAGGGGGCCTCCAATCAGCCCCAGCATTTT. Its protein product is CASSYLQGASNQPQHF.

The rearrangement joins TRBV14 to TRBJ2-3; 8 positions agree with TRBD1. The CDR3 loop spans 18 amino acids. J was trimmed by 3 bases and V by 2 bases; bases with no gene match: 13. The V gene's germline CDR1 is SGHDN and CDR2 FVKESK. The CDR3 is CASSQQAGKDRATDTQYF. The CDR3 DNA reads TGTGCCAGCAGCCAACAGGCGGGGAAGGACAGGGCTACAGATACGCAGTATTTT.

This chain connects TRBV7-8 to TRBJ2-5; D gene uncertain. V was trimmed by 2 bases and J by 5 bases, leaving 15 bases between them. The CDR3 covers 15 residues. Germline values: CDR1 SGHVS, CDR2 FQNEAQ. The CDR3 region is CASSLRSQVGETQYF. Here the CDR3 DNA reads TGTGCCAGCAGCTTAAGGTCGCAGGTTGGGGAGACCCAGTACTTC.

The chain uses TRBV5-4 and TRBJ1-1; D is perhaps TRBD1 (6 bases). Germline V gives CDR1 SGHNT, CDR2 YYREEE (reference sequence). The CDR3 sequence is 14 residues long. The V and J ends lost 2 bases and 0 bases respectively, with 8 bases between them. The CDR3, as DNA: TGTGCCAGCAGCTTAGGGGGAATGAACACTGAAGCTTTCTTT. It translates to CASSLGGMNTEAFF.

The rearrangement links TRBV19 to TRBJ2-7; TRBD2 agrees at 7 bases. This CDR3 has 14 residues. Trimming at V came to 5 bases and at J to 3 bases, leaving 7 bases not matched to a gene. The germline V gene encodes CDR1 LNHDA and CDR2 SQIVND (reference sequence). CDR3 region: CASSSSGASYEQYF. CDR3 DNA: TGTGCCAGTAGTTCGAGCGGGGCGAGCTACGAGCAGTACTTC. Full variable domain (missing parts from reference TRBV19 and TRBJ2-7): DGGITQSPKYLFRKEGQNVTLSCEQNLNHDAMYWYRQDPGQGLRLIYYSQIVNDFQKGDIAEGYSVSREKKESFPLTVTSAQKNPTAFYLCASSSSGASYEQYFGPGTRLTVT.

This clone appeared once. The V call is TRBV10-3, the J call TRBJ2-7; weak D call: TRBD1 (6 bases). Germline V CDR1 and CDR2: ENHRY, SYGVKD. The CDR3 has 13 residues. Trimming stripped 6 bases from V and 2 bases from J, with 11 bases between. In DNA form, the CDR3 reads TGTGCCATCAGGGACAGCGGTCCCTACGAGCAGTACTTC. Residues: CAIRDSGPYEQYF.

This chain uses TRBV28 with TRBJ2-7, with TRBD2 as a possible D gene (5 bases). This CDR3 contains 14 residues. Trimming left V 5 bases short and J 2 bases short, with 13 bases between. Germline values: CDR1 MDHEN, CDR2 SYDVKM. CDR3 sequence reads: CASSPQDGTYEQYF. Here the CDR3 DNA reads TGTGCCAGCAGTCCCCAGGACGGGACCTACGAGCAGTACTTC.

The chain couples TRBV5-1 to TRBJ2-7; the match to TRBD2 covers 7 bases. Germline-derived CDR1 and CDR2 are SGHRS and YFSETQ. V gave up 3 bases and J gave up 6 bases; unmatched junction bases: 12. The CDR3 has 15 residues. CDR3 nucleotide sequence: TGCGCCAGCAGCTCTTTACGTGCGGGAGACGGCGAGCAGTACTTC. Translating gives CASSSLRAGDGEQYF.

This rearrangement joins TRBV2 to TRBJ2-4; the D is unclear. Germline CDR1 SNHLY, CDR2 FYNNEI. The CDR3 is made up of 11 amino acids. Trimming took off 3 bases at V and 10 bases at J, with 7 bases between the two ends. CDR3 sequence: CASSDPEIQYF. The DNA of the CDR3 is TGTGCCAGCAGTGACCCAGAAATTCAGTACTTC.

As DNA, the CDR3 is TGTGCCAGCAGCCCCCTGGGACACGGTATGGGGTACACCTTC. It codes for CASSPLGHGMGYTF. The chain is built from TRBV7-2 and TRBJ1-2, with a weak D call TRBD1 (6 bases). CDR3 length: 14 amino acids. With 5 bases removed from V and 11 bases from J, the gap between germline ends came to 21 bases. Germline CDR1 and CDR2: SGHTA and FQGNSA.